This entry lists 2 T cell receptor beta chains sequenced from one sample in a study of T cells in Graves' hyperthyroidism and ophthalmopathy. Amplified TCR beta CDR3 regions came from RNA transcripts. Researchers ran a first-round RT-PCR on the TCR CDR3 using the HTBI primer set. In TCRdb, the multiplex PCR reads were re-called with MiXCR into one record per CDR3 protein. The table includes about 740,000 distinct CDR3 sequences, around 15% detected once. Sample: blood. Receptors originate from a woman between 18 and 29 years old with Graves' hyperthyroidism.

The CDR3 loop is CSASSPGQGATYSNQPQHF. The CDR3 DNA is TGCAGTGCCTCCTCTCCGGGACAGGGGGCGACTTATAGCAATCAGCCCCAGCATTTT. V gene TRBV20-1 combines with J gene TRBJ1-5, with 12 bases lining up with TRBD1. CDR1 and CDR2 from the germline V gene are DFQATT and SNEGSKA (reference sequence). V gave up 6 bases and J gave up 0 bases; unmatched junction bases: 15. This CDR3 is 19 amino acids long.

In this sample, this clonotype turned up a few times. The chain employs TRBV5-1 and TRBJ1-5; perhaps TRBD1 as D (5 bases). The CDR3 is 15 amino acids. Germline V gene sequence: CDR1 SGHRS, CDR2 YFSETQ. V lost 1 base, J lost 3 bases, and 11 bases lay in between. CDR3 DNA: TGCGCCAGCAGCTTGACAGGCGGATACAATCAGCCCCAGCATTTT. It is translated as CASSLTGGYNQPQHF.